These 18 T cell receptor beta chains originate from one sample sequenced in a study of a mutant IDH1 vaccine in newly diagnosed glioma. TCRdb's table, derived via immunoSEQ multiplex PCR, lists solely in-frame clones and lacks some. The top ten clones hold 4.5% to 5.5% of a sample with tens of thousands of clones, roughly 90% of them seen once. What these receptors recognize is not known. Time point in this sample: week 47, end of study. What each vaccine dose contained was 300 ug of mutant IDH1 20-mer peptide, accompanied by topical imiquimod. The sample in question was PBMCs, obtained from a glioma patient whose treatment included an IDH1 peptide vaccine. Every receptor here comes from a woman between 40 and 55 years old with glioma.

The V gene is TRBV6-6, the J gene TRBJ1-6, with D perhaps matching TRBD1 (5 bases). The CDR3 extends over 14 amino acids. Per germline, CDR1 MNHNY and CDR2 SVGAGI (reference sequence). Between the trimmed V and J ends, which lost 3 bases and 9 bases, there was a span of 12 bases. The DNA of the CDR3 is TGTGCCAGCAGTTATAGGCAGGGTGCTTCACCCCTCCACTTT. It yields the protein CASSYRQGASPLHF.

V is TRBV5-1 and J is TRBJ2-3, with TRBD1 identical over 9 bases. Per the germline V gene, CDR1 is SGHRS and CDR2 is YFSETQ. V lost 4 bases and J lost 2; bases outside the gene matches: 5. The CDR3 contains 15 residues. As DNA, the CDR3 is TGCGCCAGCAGCGCGACAGGGGGGAACACAGATACGCAGTATTTT. Translated: CASSATGGNTDTQYF.

J is TRBJ2-1 and V is TRBV7-9; a weak D match, TRBD2 (7 bases). V lost 6 bases, J lost 10 bases, and 19 bases lay in between. Per the germline V gene, CDR1 is SEHNR and CDR2 is FQNEAQ (reference sequence). This CDR3 is built from 14 residues. The CDR3 nucleotides read TGTGCCAGCAGTCAATACGAGGGGGGGGAAGAGCAGTTCTTC. This gives the protein CASSQYEGGEEQFF.

The chain combines TRBV4-3 with TRBJ1-1, with 9 bases fitting TRBD1. Per the germline V gene, CDR1 is LGHNA and CDR2 is YSLEER. The CDR3 sequence is 15 residues long. J lost 3 bases, V lost 1 base, and 3 bases had no gene match. Here the CDR3 DNA reads TGCGCCAGCAGCCAAGGGGGACAGGGCCACACTGAAGCTTTCTTT. Protein sequence: CASSQGGQGHTEAFF.

The rearrangement links TRBV20-1 to TRBJ2-7; D call uncertain. Germline V CDR1 and CDR2: DFQATT, SNEGSKA (reference sequence). The CDR3 is made up of 10 amino acids. Trimming took 6 bases from V and 3 from J, leaving 6 bases between them. CDR3 nucleotide sequence: TGCAGTGCGACCCTCTACGAGCAGTACTTC. Amino acid sequence: CSATLYEQYF.

CDR3 protein: CASSARVGTEAFF. The CDR3, as DNA: TGTGCCAGCAGCGCCAGGGTAGGCACTGAAGCTTTCTTT. The rearrangement joins TRBV2 to TRBJ1-1; D perhaps matches TRBD1 (5 bases). Trimming removed 6 bases at V and 4 bases at J, with 12 bases between. This CDR3 spans 13 amino acids. CDR1 is SNHLY and CDR2 is FYNNEI in the germline V gene.

The chain carries TRBV4-2 and TRBJ2-3; D possibly corresponds to TRBD1 (6 bases). Trimming stripped 0 bases from V and 4 bases from J, with 8 bases between. The germline V gene has CDR1 LGHNA and CDR2 YNFKEQ. This CDR3 spans 14 amino acids. For the CDR3, the DNA is TGTGCCAGCAGCCAAGAGGGGGCTGCAGATACGCAGTATTTT. Protein product: CASSQEGAADTQYF.

V gene TRBV5-4 combines with J gene TRBJ2-2, with D perhaps TRBD1 or TRBD2 (6 bases each). The CDR3 has 13 amino acids. Germline CDR1 is SGHNT and CDR2 is YYREEE (reference sequence). The V and J ends lost 3 bases and 7 bases respectively, with 10 bases between them. CDR3 DNA sequence: TGTGCCAGCAGCTCCGGAGGGGGCGGGGAGCTGTTTTTT. It codes for CASSSGGGGELFF.

The genes are TRBV25-1 and TRBJ2-5; D may be TRBD2 (6 bases). Looked up from germline, CDR1 is MGHDK and CDR2 is SYGVNS. V shed 3 bases and J shed 2 bases, with 13 bases lying between them. This CDR3 region has 15 residues. This CDR3 reads CASSDPRRVQETQYF. CDR3 sequence (DNA): TGTGCCAGCAGTGACCCACGGAGGGTTCAAGAGACCCAGTACTTC.

The chain carries TRBV19 and TRBJ2-2; 9 nucleotides match TRBD2. The CDR3 is 20 amino acids. The V gene end was trimmed by 5 bases and the J gene end by 0 bases; junction bases not matched to a gene: 16. Germline-derived CDR1 and CDR2 are LNHDA and SQIVND (reference sequence). DNA of the CDR3: TGTGCCAGTAGTCATAATCCGGGACTAGCATCCCCTACGAACACCGGGGAGCTGTTTTTT. This gives the protein CASSHNPGLASPTNTGELFF.

The chain couples TRBV25-1 to TRBJ1-3; D may be TRBD1 (6 bases). V was pared by 2 bases and J by 4 bases, with 15 bases between. The CDR3 totals 16 residues. Germline V gene lookup returns CDR1 MGHDK and CDR2 SYGVNS. As DNA, the CDR3 is TGTGCCAGCAGTGAAGTGGGACACCTAGGCGGAAACACCATATATTTT. Translating gives CASSEVGHLGGNTIYF.

The chain joins TRBV14 to TRBJ2-6; tentatively, D is TRBD2 (7 bases). CDR3 size: 18 residues. Germline CDR1 reads SGHDN; CDR2 reads FVKESK. V was pared by 0 bases and J by 2 bases, with 14 bases between. CDR3 DNA: TGTGCCAGCAGCCAAGAGGGAGGGGGAGGAACTGGGGCCAACGTCCTGACTTTC. Translated, it gives CASSQEGGGGTGANVLTF.

V is TRBV19 and J is TRBJ1-2; 7 nucleotides align to TRBD1. Trimming at V came to 3 bases and at J to 7 bases, leaving 14 bases not matched to a gene. The CDR3 totals 16 residues. The germline CDR1 and CDR2 sequences are LNHDA and SQIVND (reference sequence). CDR3: CASSMTGQPNSVGYTF. CDR3 in DNA: TGTGCCAGTAGTATGACGGGACAGCCAAACTCGGTTGGCTACACCTTC.

The V gene is TRBV4-3, the J gene TRBJ2-5, with 11 bases aligning to TRBD2. The V gene's germline CDR1 is LGHNA and CDR2 YSLEER. V lost 2 bases, J lost 1 base, and 0 bases stayed unmatched. The CDR3 covers 15 residues. The DNA of the CDR3 is TGCGCCAGCAGCCAAACTAGCGGGGGCCAAGAGACCCAGTACTTC. Its translation: CASSQTSGGQETQYF.

The chain uses TRBV10-3 and TRBJ1-1, with D tentatively TRBD1 (6 bases). CDR3 length equals 15 residues. Germline assignment: CDR1 ENHRY and CDR2 SYGVKD. The V gene lost 4 bases and the J gene lost 3 bases, with 15 bases spanning the gap. CDR3 bases: TGTGCCATCAGTGGCAATCAGGGGATGGACACTGAAGCTTTCTTT. Translated, it gives CAISGNQGMDTEAFF.

J is TRBJ2-3 and V is TRBV5-1; TRBD2 might be the D (7 bases). Trimming took off 3 bases at V and 3 bases at J, with 20 bases between the two ends. CDR1 is SGHRS and CDR2 is YFSETQ in the germline V gene. The CDR3 covers 17 residues. CDR3 nucleotide sequence: TGCGCCAGCAGCTCGGTCTGGGGGGCGGGAGCAACAGATACGCAGTATTTT. Residues: CASSSVWGAGATDTQYF.

The chain carries TRBV19 and TRBJ1-2, with D perhaps matching TRBD1 (5 bases). In germline, CDR1 is LNHDA, CDR2 SQIVND (reference sequence). The CDR3 length is 14 residues. V was clipped by 4 bases and J by 2 bases, with 11 bases between them. The CDR3 bases are TGTGCCAGTAGTACCCAGGGACGGAACTATGGCTACACCTTC. Its translation is CASSTQGRNYGYTF.

This sequence joins TRBV30 and TRBJ2-2, with 7 bases lining up with TRBD2. This CDR3 has 15 amino acids. Unmatched junction bases numbered 7, after V lost 0 bases and J lost 6 bases. The V gene's germline CDR1 is GTSNPN and CDR2 SVGIG (reference sequence). The CDR3 DNA follows: TGTGCCTGGAGTGTAGGGGCGGGAGTATCCGGGGAGCTGTTTTTT. Its translation is CAWSVGAGVSGELFF.